One sample yielded the 19 T cell receptor beta chains listed below, sequenced in a study of cytomegalovirus exposure and HLA in healthy donors. The PCR was carried out with 60 Vbeta primers and 13 Jbeta primers. The method was immunoSEQ multiplex PCR; TCRdb's version includes in-frame clones alone and lacks a portion of them. The data hold some 150,000 clones, with approximately 8.9% observed a single time. The sequencing input was PBMCs. The receptors derive from a woman between 40 and 50 years old in good health and CMV-seropositive.

This clone came up a few times. The rearrangement uses TRBV29-1 and TRBJ1-2, with TRBD1 matching over 8 bases. This CDR3 is built from 13 residues. Per germline, CDR1 SQVTM and CDR2 ANQGSEA. The J segment lost 6 bases and the V segment lost 6 bases, leaving 9 bases of the junction unmatched. As DNA, the CDR3 is TGCAGCGTCCAGACAGGGGTCCAAAATGGCTACACCTTC. Encoded protein: CSVQTGVQNGYTF. The variable domain in full, completed from reference TRBV29-1 and TRBJ1-2, reads SAVISQKPSRDICQRGTSLTIQCQVDSQVTMMFWYRQQPGQSLTLIATANQGSEATYESGFVIDKFPISRPNLTFSTLTVSNMSPEDSSIYLCSVQTGVQNGYTFGSGTRLTVV.

The table lists this clone with a few counts. The gene calls are TRBV5-5 and TRBJ1-4; 9 bases are a match to TRBD1. The CDR3 extends over 16 amino acids. Germline trimming cut 5 bases from V and 2 bases from J; bases unmatched to any gene: 7. The germline V gene has CDR1 SGHKS and CDR2 YYEKEE (reference sequence). The CDR3 DNA reads as TGTGCCAGCAGTCCCGGACAGGGGCGTACTAATGAAAAACTGTTTTTT. It is translated as CASSPGQGRTNEKLFF.

The chain carries TRBV5-8 and TRBJ2-4, with a weak D call TRBD1 (6 bases). Trimming left V 2 bases short and J 0 bases short, with 9 bases between. Germline loops: CDR1 SGHTS, CDR2 YDEGEE. The CDR3 length is 15 residues. CDR3 sequence (DNA): TGTGCCAGCAGCTTTGGGACAATAGCCAAAAACATTCAGTACTTC. This translates into CASSFGTIAKNIQYF.

The rearrangement uses TRBV19 and TRBJ1-2; 8 nucleotides align to TRBD1. The germline V gene encodes CDR1 LNHDA and CDR2 SQIVND (reference sequence). V lost 0 bases, J lost 4 bases, and 13 bases stayed unmatched. CDR3 length: 18 residues. CDR3 in amino acids: CASSIDRILDRALYGYTF. The CDR3 bases are TGTGCCAGTAGTATAGATCGAATATTGGACAGGGCCCTCTATGGCTACACCTTC.

This clone has just a few counts. The chain couples TRBV28 to TRBJ1-5; TRBD1 aligns across 8 bases. CDR1 and CDR2 (germline): MDHEN, SYDVKM. The CDR3 contains 15 residues. The trim removed 6 bases at V and 0 bases at J, leaving 4 bases unmatched. CDR3: CASSRDRGSNQPQHF. The CDR3 region has the DNA TGTGCCAGCAGCCGCGACAGGGGTAGCAATCAGCCCCAGCATTTT.

The chain employs TRBV5-1 and TRBJ1-6, with D possibly TRBD1 on 6 matching bases. This CDR3 contains 15 residues. The germline V gene encodes CDR1 SGHRS and CDR2 YFSETQ. V was cut by 4 bases and J by 10 bases, with 18 bases left in between. CDR3 nucleotide sequence: TGCGCCAGCAGCCCTATAGGGGGGGAAGGGTCACCCCTCCACTTT. This translates into CASSPIGGEGSPLHF.

There are a few counts of this clone. V gene TRBV7-6 combines with J gene TRBJ1-1, with no clear D. There are 15 residues in the CDR3. The V gene lost 3 bases and the J gene lost 5 bases, with 16 bases spanning the gap. In germline, CDR1 is SGHVS, CDR2 FNYEAQ. The CDR3: CASSLANSGETEAFF. CDR3 coding DNA: TGTGCCAGCAGCTTGGCGAACTCCGGGGAGACTGAAGCTTTCTTT.

The chain uses TRBV4-2 and TRBJ1-5; TRBD1 aligns across 7 bases. The V gene end was trimmed by 1 base and the J gene end by 7 bases; junction bases not matched to a gene: 10. The CDR3 sequence is 16 residues long. Germline V CDR1 and CDR2: LGHNA, YNFKEQ. The CDR3 coding sequence is TGTGCCAGCAGCCAAGGTGTACAGGGGTCGGGGCAGCCCCAGCATTTT. It translates to CASSQGVQGSGQPQHF.

This chain uses TRBV10-3 with TRBJ2-2, with TRBD1 matching 11 bases. Germline loops: CDR1 ENHRY, CDR2 SYGVKD. This CDR3 is 17 amino acids long. Losses at the gene ends were 7 bases for V and 4 bases for J; bases not matched to a gene: 11. CDR3 in amino acids: CAITSPPGTGGTGELFF. CDR3 in DNA: TGTGCCATCACCTCCCCCCCCGGGACAGGGGGCACCGGGGAGCTGTTTTTT.

This clone was seen a handful of times. The chain combines TRBV6-6 with TRBJ1-2, with D tentatively TRBD1 (5 bases). Germline CDR1 is MNHNY and CDR2 is SVGAGI (reference sequence). Trimming removed 2 bases at V and 5 bases at J, with 12 bases between. This CDR3 is 14 amino acids long. The CDR3 bases are TGTGCCAGCAGTTACCAACAGGACCCTTATGGCTACACCTTC. This translates into CASSYQQDPYGYTF.

This clone was counted only a few times. The chain combines TRBV7-2 with TRBJ2-4, with D tentatively TRBD2 (6 bases). This CDR3 has 14 amino acids. CDR1 and CDR2 (germline): SGHTA, FQGNSA. The ends were cut back, 5 bases at V and 8 bases at J, with 16 bases in the middle. The CDR3 sequence is CASSRKGWGDIQYF. CDR3 bases: TGTGCCAGCAGCCGGAAAGGTTGGGGGGACATTCAGTACTTC.

There are a few counts of this clone. The V and J genes are TRBV11-3 and TRBJ2-2; 7 bases fit TRBD1. V gave up 5 bases and J gave up 3 bases; unmatched junction bases: 3. Germline V lookup: CDR1 SGHNT, CDR2 YENEEA. CDR3 length: 14 residues. CDR3 amino acids: CASSRGQDTGELFF. DNA of the CDR3: TGTGCCAGCAGCCGCGGACAGGACACCGGGGAGCTGTTTTTT.

This clone was seen only a few times. The rearrangement uses TRBV9 and TRBJ2-5, with 7 positions matching TRBD2. V was clipped by 5 bases and J by 5 bases; unmatched bases: 12. CDR3 size: 15 residues. Germline V gene lookup returns CDR1 SGDLS and CDR2 YYNGEE. The CDR3 DNA sequence: TGTGCCAGCAGTGGTGCCCCGACTAGCTGGGAGACCCAGTACTTC. This codes for CASSGAPTSWETQYF.

This clone was counted a single time. The chain employs TRBV4-3 and TRBJ2-5, with D possibly being TRBD1 (5 bases). The CDR3 covers 16 residues. Per the germline V gene, CDR1 is LGHNA and CDR2 is YSLEER. The V gene lost 1 base and the J gene lost 1 base, with 13 bases spanning the gap. For the CDR3, the DNA is TGCGCCAGCAGCCAAGGATGGGGCCCTAGCCAAGAGACCCAGTACTTC. Translation: CASSQGWGPSQETQYF.

The sample holds a few counts of this clone. The chain is built from TRBV5-1 and TRBJ2-7; 13 bases map to TRBD2. Trimming at V came to 4 bases and at J to 7 bases, leaving 11 bases not matched to a gene. This CDR3 has 16 amino acids. Germline V gene lookup returns CDR1 SGHRS and CDR2 YFSETQ. The CDR3 region is CASSLLLAGGLGEQYF. CDR3 nucleotide sequence: TGCGCCAGCAGCCTGCTACTAGCGGGGGGGCTTGGTGAGCAGTACTTC.

V usage is TRBV29-1 and J usage is TRBJ2-3, with TRBD2 identical over 9 bases. The V segment lost 3 bases and the J segment 2 bases; nucleotides outside the gene matches: 3. Germline V CDR1 and CDR2: SQVTM, ANQGSEA. There are 14 residues in the CDR3. Here the CDR3 reads CSVEGGGVTDTQYF. CDR3 DNA sequence: TGCAGCGTTGAGGGCGGGGGGGTCACAGATACGCAGTATTTT.

The rearrangement links TRBV4-1 to TRBJ2-5; TRBD2 aligns across 14 bases. The CDR3 totals 17 residues. Germline V CDR1 and CDR2: MGHRA, YSYEKL. V lost 0 bases, J lost 2 bases, and 2 bases stayed unmatched. The CDR3 sequence is CASSQDGTSGSQETQYF. The CDR3 DNA is TGCGCCAGCAGCCAAGATGGGACTAGCGGGAGTCAAGAGACCCAGTACTTC.

The CDR3 coding sequence is TGTGCCAGCAGTCCCGTCGCAGGCAACTATGGCTACACCTTC. Translation: CASSPVAGNYGYTF. The chain combines TRBV2 with TRBJ1-2; no firm D call. The ends were cut back, 5 bases at V and 2 bases at J, with 12 bases in the middle. CDR3 length equals 14 residues. The germline V gene encodes CDR1 SNHLY and CDR2 FYNNEI.

This clone appeared a few times. The chain is built from TRBV4-3 and TRBJ2-1, with 9 bases lining up with TRBD2. The CDR3 consists of 17 residues. Germline loops: CDR1 LGHNA, CDR2 YSLEER. J lost 7 bases, V lost 2 bases, and 12 bases had no gene match. The DNA of the CDR3 is TGCGCCAGCAGCCAACTGCCGGGAGCGGGGGGCCGTAATGAGCAGTTCTTC. Encoded protein: CASSQLPGAGGRNEQFF.